One and the same sample provided the 32 T cell receptor beta chains below, sequenced in a study of shared clonotypes between healthy human individuals (dated by TCRdb to about 2020). CD8 naive samples were obtained by positive selection for CCR7 among CD45RO-negative cells, yielding a CD45RA+CCR7+ population from which TemRA cells were excluded. The receptor library was made with the immunoSEQ multiplex PCR assay. TCRdb obtained this table from immuneACCESS and retained in-frame rearrangements with V and J assigned. These tables miss some clones; where compared with another copy, unresolved V genes account for less than half of the shortfall, and the remainder is unexplained. The sample yields roughly 2,000,000 clones; 93% were counted once. The leading ten clones occupy less than 2% of the sample. Sequenced material: naive CD8+ T cells from PBMCs. The cell subset or site label, as the study defines it: CD45RA+CCR7+. The receptors stem from a man aged 18 to 35 in good health. Some clones in this sample may be carry-over from other donors' samples.

This clone occurred once. The chain joins TRBV11-1 to TRBJ2-7, with a weak D call TRBD1 (6 bases). The CDR3 runs 15 residues. Germline V gene sequence: CDR1 SGHAT, CDR2 FQDESV (reference sequence). V was pared by 3 bases and J by 3 bases, with 15 bases between. CDR3 amino acids: CASSLRGGKGYEQYF. CDR3 sequence (DNA): TGTGCCAGCAGCTTGAGAGGGGGTAAGGGCTACGAGCAGTACTTC.

This clone was recorded only once. The chain combines TRBV5-4 with TRBJ1-2; D perhaps matches TRBD1 (6 bases). The CDR3 contains 15 residues. V was cut by 0 bases and J by 8 bases, with 17 bases left in between. CDR1 is SGHNT, CDR2 YYREEE, per germline (reference sequence). The CDR3 sequence: CASSLAPPGANGYTF. DNA for the CDR3: TGTGCCAGCAGCTTGGCCCCACCAGGGGCGAACGGCTACACCTTC.

The V and J genes are TRBV28 and TRBJ1-1; the match to TRBD1 covers 10 bases. The V segment lost 7 bases and the J segment 4 bases; nucleotides outside the gene matches: 3. Germline CDR1 is MDHEN and CDR2 is SYDVKM. The CDR3 covers 13 residues. CDR3 residues: CASMDRGGTEAFF. The DNA of the CDR3 is TGTGCCAGCATGGACAGGGGGGGCACTGAAGCTTTCTTT.

This chain connects TRBV28 to TRBJ1-2, with D uncertain. Germline values: CDR1 MDHEN, CDR2 SYDVKM. Trimming pared 1 base from V and 8 bases from J, leaving 20 bases between. The CDR3 has 16 residues. Written as DNA, the CDR3 is TGTGCCAGCAGTTTATATAGTAGAGATCTCGAGGGCGGCTACACCTTC. This translates into CASSLYSRDLEGGYTF.

The chain recombines TRBV27 with TRBJ2-1; 10 positions agree with TRBD1. Germline V gene data show CDR1 as MNHEY and CDR2 as SMNVEV (reference sequence). This CDR3 is built from 15 residues. The ends lost 2 bases at V and 6 bases at J; junction bases unmatched: 4. The CDR3 here is CASSLVGTGVNEQFF. The CDR3 coding sequence is TGTGCCAGCAGTTTAGTTGGGACAGGGGTCAATGAGCAGTTCTTC.

V gene TRBV4-1 combines with J gene TRBJ2-7; 8 bases align to TRBD2. The V gene end was trimmed by 3 bases and the J gene end by 4 bases; junction bases not matched to a gene: 8. Per the germline V gene, CDR1 is MGHRA and CDR2 is YSYEKL. This CDR3 has 15 residues. CDR3 protein: CASSQERGGLYEQYF. As DNA, the CDR3 is TGCGCCAGCAGCCAGGAACGGGGGGGCCTGTACGAGCAGTACTTC.

The chain has TRBV27 and TRBJ2-7; TRBD1 might be the D (6 bases). Germline CDR1 MNHEY, CDR2 SMNVEV (reference sequence). The CDR3 loop spans 13 amino acids. The V and J ends lost 2 bases and 7 bases respectively, with 12 bases between them. In nucleotides, the CDR3 is TGTGCCAGCAGTTTACAGGGGCTCTATGAGCAGTACTTC. It specifies CASSLQGLYEQYF.

The CDR3 coding sequence is TGTGCCAGCAGCTTAGGCGCAAGCTCCTACAATGAGCAGTTCTTC. This encodes CASSLGASSYNEQFF. The V call is TRBV5-4, the J call TRBJ2-1; D not certain. Germline CDR1 is SGHNT and CDR2 is YYREEE (reference sequence). V gave up 2 bases and J gave up 0 bases, with 9 bases separating them. The CDR3 totals 15 residues. Full variable domain (remainder filled in from reference TRBV5-4 and TRBJ2-1): ETGVTQSPTHLIKTRGQQVTLRCSSQSGHNTVSWYQQALGQGPQFIFQYYREEENGRGNFPPRFSGLQFPNYSSELNVNALELDDSALYLCASSLGASSYNEQFFGPGTRLTVL.

The chain joins TRBV7-9 to TRBJ2-1, with TRBD2 matching over 13 bases. The V and J ends lost 2 bases and 1 base, in that order; junction bases with no gene match: 8. The CDR3 is made up of 19 amino acids. In germline, CDR1 is SEHNR, CDR2 FQNEAQ (reference sequence). As DNA, the CDR3 is TGTGCCAGCAGCTTATTCGGACTAGCGGGAGAGGTTTCCTACAATGAGCAGTTCTTC. Translated, it gives CASSLFGLAGEVSYNEQFF.

The genes are TRBV11-3 and TRBJ2-2, with 7 bases aligning to TRBD2. There are 20 residues in the CDR3. The J segment lost 2 bases and the V segment lost 1 base, leaving 16 bases of the junction unmatched. CDR1 is SGHNT and CDR2 is YENEEA in the germline V gene. CDR3 amino acids: CASSLAGVGLADFNTGELFF. The CDR3, as DNA: TGTGCCAGCAGCTTAGCGGGGGTTGGTCTAGCGGATTTTAACACCGGGGAGCTGTTTTTT.

V gene TRBV27 combines with J gene TRBJ2-1; TRBD1 aligns across 8 bases. CDR3 length equals 15 residues. The V gene end was trimmed by 6 bases and the J gene end by 7 bases; junction bases not matched to a gene: 11. Germline V gives CDR1 MNHEY, CDR2 SMNVEV (reference sequence). Here the CDR3 reads CASRIRDRLPNEQFF. CDR3 DNA: TGTGCCAGCAGAATCCGGGACAGGCTCCCTAATGAGCAGTTCTTC.

This rearrangement joins TRBV27 to TRBJ1-4, with 10 nucleotides matching TRBD1. Losses at the gene ends were 3 bases for V and 4 bases for J; bases not matched to a gene: 2. Germline CDR1 MNHEY, CDR2 SMNVEV (reference sequence). The CDR3 extends over 15 amino acids. CDR3 bases: TGTGCCAGCAGTTTGGGACAGGGGTTTAATGAAAAACTGTTTTTT. Translated, it gives CASSLGQGFNEKLFF.

The chain uses TRBV7-9 and TRBJ2-1, with TRBD1 matching 11 bases. Germline CDR1 reads SEHNR; CDR2 reads FQNEAQ (reference sequence). The CDR3 is made up of 15 amino acids. The J segment lost 6 bases and the V segment lost 4 bases, leaving 5 bases of the junction unmatched. This CDR3 reads CASSYGQGAANEQFF. CDR3 DNA: TGTGCCAGCAGCTATGGACAGGGGGCGGCCAATGAGCAGTTCTTC.

The chain joins TRBV7-9 to TRBJ2-3, with 13 bases aligning to TRBD2. The germline gives CDR1 SEHNR, CDR2 FQNEAQ (reference sequence). V was pared by 1 base and J by 14 bases, with 3 bases of the junction left unmatched. The CDR3 loop spans 13 amino acids. The DNA of the CDR3 is TGTGCCAGCAGCTTAGGACTAGCGGGAGGATGGTATTTT. This sequence encodes CASSLGLAGGWYF.

Concerning this clone itself: Different DNA sequences within this sample yield the same CDR3. The chain combines TRBV10-3 with TRBJ2-1, with 8 positions matching TRBD2. The CDR3 is 14 residues long. The ends lost 8 bases at V and 4 bases at J; junction bases unmatched: 7. Germline V CDR1 and CDR2: ENHRY, SYGVKD. CDR3 sequence (DNA): TGTGCCATCTCCGGGACTAGTGGGTACAATGAGCAGTTCTTC. This gives the protein CAISGTSGYNEQFF.

The chain combines TRBV10-3 with TRBJ2-1, with a possible D match to TRBD2 (6 bases). Trimming removed 6 bases from V and 10 bases from J, with 25 bases in between. This CDR3 has 16 residues. Germline V CDR1 and CDR2: ENHRY, SYGVKD. As DNA, the CDR3 is TGTGCCATCAGAAGGGCTGGAGGGGATTTATTATTAGAGCAGTTCTTC. Its translation is CAIRRAGGDLLLEQFF.

V gene TRBV21-1 combines with J gene TRBJ2-6; the D call of TRBD2 is as the table states it, not checked on the DNA. TRBV21-1 is an annotated pseudogene. This CDR3 has 22 amino acids. The CDR3 region is CASSYRWEARLAKSSGANVLTF. The CDR3 DNA reads as TGTGCCAGCAGCTACCGCTGGGAAGCCCGACTAGCGAAGAGCTCTGGGGCCAACGTCCTGACTTTC.

V usage is TRBV9 and J usage is TRBJ2-5; TRBD1 aligns across 9 bases. The CDR3 is 12 residues long. V shed 2 bases and J 7 bases; nucleotides not matched to a gene: 0. Germline V gene lookup returns CDR1 SGDLS and CDR2 YYNGEE. The CDR3: CASSVDRGTQYF. The CDR3 region has the DNA TGTGCCAGCAGCGTGGACAGGGGGACCCAGTACTTC. Based on the CDR3 plus reference TRBV9 and TRBJ2-5, the full variable domain is DSGVTQTPKHLITATGQRVTLRCSPRSGDLSVYWYQQSLDQGLQFLIQYYNGEERAKGNILERFSAQQFPDLHSELNLSSLELGDSALYFCASSVDRGTQYFGPGTRLLVL.

The CDR3 bases are TGTGCCAGCAGCTTGATGACTAGCGGGAGCTCCTACGAGCAGTACTTC. Translated: CASSLMTSGSSYEQYF. The chain combines TRBV7-9 with TRBJ2-7; TRBD2 matches at 12 bases. Germline CDR1 reads SEHNR; CDR2 reads FQNEAQ (reference sequence). V lost 3 bases to trimming and J lost 0 bases; unmatched junction nucleotides: 3. This CDR3 comprises 16 residues.

The CDR3 loop reads CASSLSRRGEQYF. CDR3 coding DNA: TGTGCCAGCAGTTTATCCCGAAGGGGCGAGCAGTACTTC. The genes are TRBV27 and TRBJ2-7, with D possibly being TRBD1 (5 bases). The CDR3 consists of 13 residues. Looked up from germline, CDR1 is MNHEY and CDR2 is SMNVEV (reference sequence). Trimming took 0 bases from V and 6 from J, leaving 9 bases between them.

This clone was detected once. Other nucleotide sequences in the sample specify the same CDR3. The chain joins TRBV27 to TRBJ2-7, with TRBD1 identical over 10 bases. CDR3 length: 14 amino acids. Germline assignment: CDR1 MNHEY and CDR2 SMNVEV (reference sequence). J was trimmed by 5 bases and V by 5 bases; bases with no gene match: 6. CDR3 DNA sequence: TGTGCCAGCAGTCCCGGGACAGGGGTTCACGAGCAGTACTTC. Amino acid sequence: CASSPGTGVHEQYF.

This sequence joins TRBV4-2 and TRBJ2-1; the match to TRBD2 covers 13 bases. This CDR3 comprises 13 residues. CDR1 and CDR2 (germline): LGHNA, YNFKEQ. With V trimmed by 9 bases and J by 7 bases, 3 bases remained unmatched. The CDR3: CASTSGRGNEQFF. The CDR3 DNA follows: TGTGCCAGTACTAGCGGGAGGGGGAATGAGCAGTTCTTC.

Remarks on this clone: Distinct nucleotide sequences in the sample also encode this CDR3. The chain recombines TRBV27 with TRBJ1-1; D might be TRBD1 (5 bases). CDR3 size: 13 residues. Germline V gives CDR1 MNHEY, CDR2 SMNVEV (reference sequence). V lost 5 bases, J lost 7 bases, and 14 bases lay in between. The CDR3 spells CASSLLGGIEAFF. The CDR3 DNA reads TGTGCCAGCAGTCTACTTGGGGGGATTGAAGCTTTCTTT.

V is TRBV29-1 and J is TRBJ2-6; no firm D call. CDR3 size: 16 residues. V lost 1 base to trimming and J lost 2 bases, with 12 bases between them. Germline CDR1 and CDR2: SQVTM and ANQGSEA. CDR3 sequence (DNA): TGCAGCGTTGAAGTGGGGTTTAATACTGGGGCCAACGTCCTGACTTTC. As protein: CSVEVGFNTGANVLTF.

This chain uses TRBV7-9 with TRBJ1-3; D is undetermined. CDR3 length: 13 amino acids. Germline CDR1 SEHNR, CDR2 FQNEAQ (reference sequence). V was cut by 4 bases and J by 0 bases, with 4 bases left in between. The CDR3 loop reads CASSSISGNTIYF. For the CDR3, the DNA is TGTGCCAGCAGCTCCATCTCTGGAAACACCATATATTTT. Full variable domain (rest looked up from reference TRBV7-9 and TRBJ1-3): DTGVSQNPRHKITKRGQNVTFRCDPISEHNRLYWYRQTLGQGPEFLTYFQNEAQLEKSRLLSDRFSAERPKGSFSTLEIQRTEQGDSAMYLCASSSISGNTIYFGEGSWLTVV.

The V and J genes are TRBV4-1 and TRBJ2-1, with 10 bases identical to TRBD1. Germline V gene sequence: CDR1 MGHRA, CDR2 YSYEKL. This CDR3 region has 18 residues. V lost 0 bases and J lost 9; bases outside the gene matches: 14. The CDR3 here is CASSQDPGQGGVYGEQFF. DNA for the CDR3: TGCGCCAGCAGCCAAGATCCTGGACAGGGGGGGGTGTACGGTGAGCAGTTCTTC.

A note on this clone: This sample also contains other DNA sequences that code for the same CDR3. The chain carries TRBV2 and TRBJ1-5; D is possibly TRBD1 (5 bases). Germline V gives CDR1 SNHLY, CDR2 FYNNEI. The CDR3 extends over 14 amino acids. The V end was cut by 1 base, the J end by 4 bases, with 8 bases between. The CDR3 spells CASSEVGGNQPQHF. Written as DNA, the CDR3 is TGTGCCAGCAGTGAAGTTGGGGGGAATCAGCCCCAGCATTTT.

The V gene is TRBV5-1, the J gene TRBJ1-1, with no clear D. V shed 1 base and J shed 2 bases, with 12 bases lying between them. Germline CDR1 is SGHRS and CDR2 is YFSETQ. CDR3 length: 15 amino acids. This CDR3 is CASSLRGLENTEAFF. DNA for the CDR3: TGCGCCAGCAGCTTGAGAGGGCTGGAAAACACTGAAGCTTTCTTT.

The rearrangement joins TRBV10-1 to TRBJ2-1, with D uncertain. The V end lost 5 bases, the J end lost 6 bases, and 11 bases lay between the germline ends. The CDR3 totals 13 residues. The germline CDR1 and CDR2 sequences are WNHNN and SYGVQD (reference sequence). The CDR3 protein is CASSPSPGNEQFF. As DNA, the CDR3 is TGCGCCAGCAGTCCGAGCCCGGGCAATGAGCAGTTCTTC.

This clone was seen a single time. V and J are TRBV7-9 and TRBJ1-1; 8 nucleotides agree with TRBD1. Germline CDR1 reads SEHNR; CDR2 reads FQNEAQ (reference sequence). The CDR3 is made up of 14 amino acids. Trimming cost V 4 bases and J 1 base; bases outside gene matches: 2. Here the CDR3 DNA reads TGTGCCAGCAGCTCGGGACAGGCGAACACTGAAGCTTTCTTT. Encoded protein: CASSSGQANTEAFF.

The rearrangement joins TRBV27 to TRBJ2-7, with a tentative D call TRBD1 (6 bases). CDR1 MNHEY and CDR2 SMNVEV come from the germline V gene (reference sequence). This CDR3 comprises 14 residues. Trimming left V 2 bases short and J 4 bases short, with 12 bases between. CDR3 coding DNA: TGTGCCAGCAGTTTAGGCGGACAGCGTTACGAGCAGTACTTC. Translating it yields CASSLGGQRYEQYF.

The chain recombines TRBV4-1 with TRBJ2-2; no firm D call. V was pared by 4 bases and J by 0 bases, with 9 bases between. The CDR3 is made up of 15 amino acids. Germline-derived CDR1 and CDR2 are MGHRA and YSYEKL. In DNA form, the CDR3 reads TGCGCCAGCAGCCCGATAGGGCCGAACACCGGGGAGCTGTTTTTT. It codes for CASSPIGPNTGELFF.